A single sample gave rise to the 4 T cell receptor beta chains below, sequenced in a study of CD8 T cells in Susac syndrome. The RNA input was about 0.5 to 1 ug, and it was reverse transcribed with random hexamers. TCRdb reprocessed the immunoSEQ multiplex PCR reads via MiXCR and lists one record per CDR3 protein. The sample has about 130,000 distinct CDR3 sequences; over 75% are singletons. Sequenced: CD8+ T cells from PBMCs. The source is a human donor with multiple sclerosis.

In DNA, the CDR3 is TGTGCCAGCAGACCACGACTAGTTGGAAGAGGCGCTGAGCAGTTCTTC. Encoded protein: CASRPRLVGRGAEQFF. The chain employs TRBV7-9 and TRBJ2-1; D perhaps matches TRBD2 (6 bases). Trimming removed 6 bases from V and 9 bases from J, with 24 bases in between. CDR1 SEHNR and CDR2 FQNEAQ come from the germline V gene (reference sequence). This CDR3 has 16 residues. Complete variable domain (other parts from reference TRBV7-9 and TRBJ2-1): DTGVSQNPRHKITKRGQNVTFRCDPISEHNRLYWYRQTLGQGPEFLTYFQNEAQLEKSRLLSDRFSAERPKGSFSTLEIQRTEQGDSAMYLCASRPRLVGRGAEQFFGPGTRLTVL.

The chain links TRBV29-1 to TRBJ2-1; 7 positions agree with TRBD2. The length of the CDR3 is 17 residues. CDR1 SQVTM and CDR2 ANQGSEA come from the germline V gene. Trimming removed 6 bases from V and 3 bases from J; junction bases left unmatched: 17. The CDR3 loop reads CSVKGFTSDQLYNEQFF. The CDR3 DNA reads TGCAGCGTGAAGGGCTTCACTAGCGACCAACTCTACAATGAGCAGTTCTTC.

This chain's CDR3 is CATSDPPGGNTGELFF. The CDR3 DNA sequence: TGTGCCACCAGTGATCCTCCAGGAGGTAACACCGGGGAGCTGTTTTTT. The chain uses TRBV24-1 and TRBJ2-2; maybe TRBD2 (5 bases). CDR1 is KGHDR, CDR2 SFDVKD, per germline. This CDR3 comprises 16 residues. V dropped 3 bases and J dropped 2 bases, with 12 bases sitting between them.

This chain joins TRBV19 and TRBJ1-2, with a possible D match to TRBD1 (5 bases). The CDR3 is made up of 14 amino acids. Germline V gives CDR1 LNHDA, CDR2 SQIVND (reference sequence). V gave up 6 bases and J gave up 8 bases, with 19 bases separating them. The CDR3 region has the DNA TGTGCCAGTAGCGTAGGCGGTGGAGGGGAAGGCTACACCTTC. Translation gives CASSVGGGGEGYTF.